What follows is one T cell receptor (beta chain) and its context. What it recognizes is unknown. Isolated per sample were at least 7 million PBMCs. This sample was included in a study of blood T cells in healthy people across ages. General study points: As naive T cell percentage varied, TCR beta diversity correlated strongly with it.

Using a J-beta primer mix together with a sample-barcoded 5' primer, a second PCR was run for roughly 6 to 11 cycles. TCRdb independently ran MiXCR on the 5' RACE reads; one entry per CDR3 protein. This table holds 1 million or so distinct CDR3 sequences, 45% found once. This CDR3 contains 13 residues. V shed 6 bases, J shed 10 bases, and the junction held 5 bases outside the gene matches. This chain uses TRBV12-3 or TRBV12-4 with TRBJ2-1; TRBD2 aligns across 11 bases. This TCR was sampled from a woman aged 60-75 years in good health. The specimen sequenced was blood. The chain's CDR3 is CASRLAGVGEQFF. DNA of the CDR3: TGTGCCAGCAGACTAGCGGGAGTAGGGGAGCAGTTCTTC.